These T cell receptor beta chains were read from a single sample in a study of T cells after yellow fever vaccination. TCRdb ran MiXCR on the 5' RACE reads and lists one entry per CDR3 protein. This table holds 250,000 to 400,000 distinct CDR3 sequences, about 4% found once. The sequenced sample was PBMCs, obtained 5 days after the yellow fever booster vaccination. The receptors stem from a man aged 18 to 30 who received the YFV17D yellow fever vaccine. Both conserved end residues are part of each CDR3. A D gene is named only where the DNA matches it firmly. Clone size is not always given. Where it is, it says once, few, many or a class for expanded clones.

size	V	D	J	CDR3	DNA
-	TRBV6-5	-	TRBJ2-6	CASSYTVASGANVLTF	TGTGCCAGCAGTTACACAGTCGCCTCTGGGGCCAACGTCCTGACTTTC
few	TRBV20-1	-	TRBJ2-1	CSARNTAPRNEQFF	TGCAGTGCTAGAAATACCGCTCCGCGCAATGAGCAGTTCTTC
-	TRBV7-2	TRBD1	TRBJ1-1	CASSPRPTGGAEAFF	TGTGCCAGCAGCCCACGTCCCACAGGGGGGGCTGAAGCTTTCTTT
-	TRBV20-1	-	TRBJ2-3	CSARGWTSSTDTQYF	TGCAGTGCTAGGGGATGGACCTCTAGCACAGATACGCAGTATTTT
-	TRBV19	-	TRBJ2-3	CASRPGGADTQYF	TGTGCCAGTAGGCCGGGGGGCGCAGATACGCAGTATTTT
many	TRBV5-1	-	TRBJ2-3	CASSLDVGYTDTQYF	TGCGCCAGCAGCTTGGATGTAGGATACACAGATACGCAGTATTTT
-	TRBV12-3/TRBV12-4	TRBD2	TRBJ2-3	CASTISGGADTQYF	TGTGCCAGCACCATTAGCGGGGGGGCAGATACGCAGTATTTT
many	TRBV5-6	TRBD1	TRBJ1-6	CASVRWGQGETPLHF	TGTGCCAGCGTCCGATGGGGACAGGGGGAGACACCCCTCCACTTT
-	TRBV4-3	-	TRBJ1-2	CASSQTRGSYGYTF	TGCGCCAGCAGCCAAACGAGGGGATCCTATGGCTACACCTTC
many	TRBV5-1	-	TRBJ1-1	CASSPRTANNKRAFF	TGCGCCAGCAGCCCTCGGACAGCGAACAATAAAAGAGCTTTCTTT
few	TRBV5-1	TRBD2	TRBJ2-1	CASSLTSGDNEQFF	TGCGCCAGCAGCTTGACTAGCGGGGACAATGAGCAGTTCTTC
few	TRBV20-1	-	TRBJ1-6	CSAVERGRNSPLHF	TGCAGTGCCGTAGAGAGGGGCCGTAATTCACCCCTCCACTTT
few	TRBV5-1	-	TRBJ2-3	CASSLDLSEGDTQYF	TGCGCCAGCAGCTTGGACCTTTCCGAGGGAGATACGCAGTATTTT
few	TRBV4-1	TRBD1	TRBJ1-6	CASSQGGQNRYYNSPLHF	TGCGCCAGCAGCCAAGGGGGACAGAACCGATACTATAATTCACCCCTCCACTTT
-	TRBV12-5	-	TRBJ2-6	CASGLSGANVLTF	TGTGCTAGTGGTTTGTCTGGGGCCAACGTCCTGACTTTC
-	TRBV12-3/TRBV12-4	TRBD1	TRBJ1-1	CASRGQGKGTEAFF	TGTGCCAGCAGGGGACAGGGGAAGGGGACTGAAGCTTTCTTT
few	TRBV4-1	-	TRBJ1-6	CASSHEGGLNSPLHF	TGCGCCAGCAGCCACGAGGGGGGATTAAATTCACCCCTCCACTTT
few	TRBV11-2	-	TRBJ1-2	CASSLVSPAYGYTF	TGTGCCAGCAGCTTAGTCAGTCCTGCCTATGGCTACACCTTC
many	TRBV12-3/TRBV12-4	TRBD2	TRBJ2-5	CASSLGTSGDQETQYF	TGTGCCAGCAGTTTAGGGACTAGCGGGGACCAAGAGACCCAGTACTTC
few	TRBV12-3/TRBV12-4	-	TRBJ1-2	CASSSMGPYGYTF	TGTGCCAGCAGTTCGATGGGACCCTATGGCTACACCTTC
many	TRBV5-1	-	TRBJ2-5	CASSLASGETQYF	TGCGCCAGCAGCTTGGCCTCGGGGGAGACCCAGTACTTC
many	TRBV24-1	-	TRBJ1-1	CATSGRPDRGGENTEAFF	TGTGCCACCAGTGGGCGACCGGACAGAGGGGGAGAGAACACTGAAGCTTTCTTT
few	TRBV5-1	-	TRBJ2-1	CASSVSDSNEQFF	TGCGCCAGCAGTGTCTCCGACAGTAATGAGCAGTTCTTC
-	TRBV28	TRBD1	TRBJ2-3	CASRRQGAMTDTQYF	TGTGCCAGCAGACGACAGGGGGCGATGACAGATACGCAGTATTTT
few	TRBV20-1	-	TRBJ1-1	CSAPSFSEAFF	TGCAGTGCACCATCCTTTAGTGAAGCTTTCTTT
many	TRBV12-3/TRBV12-4	-	TRBJ2-1	CASSLLGGFNEQFF	TGTGCCAGCAGTTTATTGGGGGGCTTTAATGAGCAGTTCTTC
many	TRBV18	-	TRBJ2-2	CASSLAKNTGELFF	TGTGCCAGCTCACTGGCGAAGAACACCGGGGAGCTGTTTTTT
few	TRBV4-2	-	TRBJ2-1	CASSLASRNEQFF	TGTGCCAGCAGCCTTGCCTCCCGGAATGAGCAGTTCTTC
many	TRBV12-3/TRBV12-4	-	TRBJ2-7	CASSFAGPRYEQYF	TGTGCCAGCAGTTTCGCAGGGCCTCGTTACGAGCAGTACTTC
few	TRBV20-1	-	TRBJ1-1	CSARLGGNTEAFF	TGCAGTGCTAGATTGGGGGGAAATACTGAAGCTTTCTTT
few	TRBV7-2	-	TRBJ2-1	CASSLGTRGGQNEQFF	TGTGCCAGCAGCTTAGGGACGAGGGGGGGTCAGAATGAGCAGTTCTTC
-	TRBV25-1	-	TRBJ1-2	CASSAVGNYGYTF	TGTGCCAGCAGTGCGGTGGGAAACTATGGCTACACCTTC
-	TRBV5-6	TRBD2	TRBJ2-3	CASSGGGDNTDTQYF	TGTGCCAGCAGCGGCGGGGGGGACAACACAGATACGCAGTATTTT